These 10 T cell receptor beta chains share one sample of origin, sequenced in a study of identical twins. TCRdb passed the 5' RACE reads through MiXCR, listing each CDR3 protein once. Among about 290,000 distinct CDR3 sequences listed, roughly 8.6% were seen once. This sample was also put to use in a study of yellow fever vaccine responses in identical twins.

The sequenced sample was CD8+ T cells sorted from blood. These receptors came from a woman between 18 and 30 years old in good health.

As to this clonotype: A junction end diverges from the germline sequence, so it may reflect a read error. The chain couples TRBV4-3 to TRBJ2-3; D not resolved. Per germline, CDR1 LGHNA and CDR2 YSLEER. The CDR3 runs 13 residues. CDR3 sequence (DNA): TGCGCCGGCAGCCAAGGCTCGGCAGATACGCAGTATTTT. Protein: CAGSQGSADTQYF.

The V and J genes are TRBV29-1 and TRBJ1-2; D gene ambiguous. The V gene's germline CDR1 is SQVTM and CDR2 ANQGSEA. V was cut by 0 bases and J by 5 bases, with 7 bases left in between. CDR3 length equals 12 residues. This CDR3 reads CSVEDRQYGYTF. The CDR3 DNA is TGCAGCGTTGAAGATAGGCAGTATGGCTACACCTTC.

For this clonotype: One junction end disagrees with the germline gene, perhaps due to a read error. The chain has TRBV12-3 or TRBV12-4 and TRBJ2-5; D is undetermined. The length of the CDR3 is 18 residues. The CDR3 DNA reads TGTGCCATCAGTTTTGGGCCCTCGGCACTCATTTCAAGGGAGACCCAGTACTTC. It codes for CAISFGPSALISRETQYF.

There are a few counts of this clonotype. The chain uses TRBV7-9 and TRBJ1-2; maybe TRBD1 (5 bases). Trimming took off 5 bases at V and 2 bases at J, with 15 bases between the two ends. Germline lookup yields CDR1 SEHNR and CDR2 FQNEAQ (reference sequence). The CDR3 loop spans 15 amino acids. The CDR3 here is CASSPGGALNYGYTF. In nucleotides, the CDR3 is TGTGCCAGCAGCCCGGGTGGGGCCCTGAACTATGGCTACACCTTC.

This clonotype was counted many times. This chain joins TRBV6-6 and TRBJ2-1; TRBD2 is a possible D gene (6 bases). The CDR3 contains 22 residues. V gave up 7 bases and J gave up 2 bases, with 36 bases separating them. CDR1 and CDR2 (germline): MNHNY, SVGAGI (reference sequence). The CDR3 DNA reads TGTGCCAGCATCACTTGGGACTTCGGTAGCGGAACCCCGAACGACCCCTACAATGAGCAGTTCTTC. This encodes CASITWDFGSGTPNDPYNEQFF.

This clonotype was found a few times. The rearrangement joins TRBV28 to TRBJ2-7; no definite D call. CDR3 length: 11 amino acids. From germline, CDR1 is MDHEN and CDR2 SYDVKM. Between the trimmed V and J ends, which lost 3 bases and 6 bases, there was a span of 6 bases. The CDR3 reads CASSFSSEQYF. DNA of the CDR3: TGTGCCAGCAGTTTCAGCTCCGAGCAGTACTTC.

The gene calls are TRBV27 and TRBJ2-1, with 8 bases identical to TRBD2. This CDR3 has 13 residues. CDR1 MNHEY and CDR2 SMNVEV come from the germline V gene (reference sequence). Trimming removed 10 bases from V and 5 bases from J; junction bases left unmatched: 7. In DNA form, the CDR3 reads TGTGCCACGGGAGGGAGGGGACACAATGAGCAGTTCTTC. It yields the protein CATGGRGHNEQFF.

There are many counts of this clonotype. V is TRBV4-3 and J is TRBJ2-1; 11 bases are a match to TRBD1. The CDR3 contains 15 residues. CDR1 is LGHNA, CDR2 YSLEER, per germline. V trimming: 3 bases; J trimming: 6 bases; junction bases outside the gene matches: 4. The CDR3 DNA reads TGCGCCAGCAGCCAGGACAGGGGGCTTCTCAATGAGCAGTTCTTC. Translated, it gives CASSQDRGLLNEQFF.

This clonotype was counted at least ten times. The chain couples TRBV7-3 to TRBJ2-1, with 9 nucleotides matching TRBD1. Germline CDR1 reads SGHTA; CDR2 reads FQGTGA. The CDR3 is 16 amino acids. Germline trimming cut 7 bases from V and 4 bases from J; bases unmatched to any gene: 11. CDR3 region: CASTLRDRAAYNEQFF. The CDR3 DNA is TGTGCCAGCACCCTAAGGGACAGGGCTGCTTACAATGAGCAGTTCTTC.

At least ten counts were recorded for this clonotype. The gene calls are TRBV20-1 and TRBJ2-7; tentative D call: TRBD1 (5 bases). The CDR3 is 11 amino acids. V lost 6 bases, J lost 6 bases, and 12 bases lay in between. Germline assignment: CDR1 DFQATT and CDR2 SNEGSKA (reference sequence). The CDR3 loop reads CSAPRGAEQYF. CDR3 bases: TGCAGTGCCCCTAGGGGTGCCGAGCAGTACTTC.